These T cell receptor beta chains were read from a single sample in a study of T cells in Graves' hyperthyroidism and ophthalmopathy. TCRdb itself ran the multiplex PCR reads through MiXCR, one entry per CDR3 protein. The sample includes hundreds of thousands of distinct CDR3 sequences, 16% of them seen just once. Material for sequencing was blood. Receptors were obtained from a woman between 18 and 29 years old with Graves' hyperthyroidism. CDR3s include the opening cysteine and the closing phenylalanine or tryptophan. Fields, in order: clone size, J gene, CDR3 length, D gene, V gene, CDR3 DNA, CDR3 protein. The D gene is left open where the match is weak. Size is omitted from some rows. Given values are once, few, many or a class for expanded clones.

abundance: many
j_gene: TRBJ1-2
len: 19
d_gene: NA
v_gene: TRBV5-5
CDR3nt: TGTGCCAGCAGCTTGGCCGGACGACAAAAGGGTGGAGCTAACTATGGCTACACCTTC
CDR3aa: CASSLAGRQKGGANYGYTF

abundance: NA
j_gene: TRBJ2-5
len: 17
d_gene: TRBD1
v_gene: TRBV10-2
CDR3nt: TGCGCCAGCAGTGATGTTTTGGACAGGGGGCTTCAAGAGACCCAGTACTTC
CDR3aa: CASSDVLDRGLQETQYF

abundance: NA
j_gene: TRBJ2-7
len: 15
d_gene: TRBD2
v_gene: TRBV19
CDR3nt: TGTGCCAGTAGTTCGACCGGGACTAGTTCCTACGAGCAGTACTTC
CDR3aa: CASSSTGTSSYEQYF

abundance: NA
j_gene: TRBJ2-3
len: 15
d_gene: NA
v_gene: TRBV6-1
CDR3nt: TGTGTTAGCAGCCGAGTCAGAGCTAGCACAGATACGCAGTATTTT
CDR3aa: CVSSRVRASTDTQYF

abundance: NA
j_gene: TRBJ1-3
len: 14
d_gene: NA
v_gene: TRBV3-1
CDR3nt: TGTGCCAGCAGCCGGCCCAAGGCAGGAAACACCATATATTTT
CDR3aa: CASSRPKAGNTIYF

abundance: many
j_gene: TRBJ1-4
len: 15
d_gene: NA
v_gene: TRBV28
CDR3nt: TGTGCCAGCAGAGTTTACCCCAGGGATGATGAAAAACTGTTTTTT
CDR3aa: CASRVYPRDDEKLFF

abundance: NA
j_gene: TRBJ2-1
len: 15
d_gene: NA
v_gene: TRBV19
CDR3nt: TGTACCAGTAGTACTCCCGGGTTTAGCGCGAATGAGCAGTTCTTC
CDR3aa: CTSSTPGFSANEQFF

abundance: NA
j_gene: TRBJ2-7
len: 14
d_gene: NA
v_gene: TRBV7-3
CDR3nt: TGTGCCAGCAGCGCACGCCGGGACAACTACGAGCAGTACTTC
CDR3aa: CASSARRDNYEQYF

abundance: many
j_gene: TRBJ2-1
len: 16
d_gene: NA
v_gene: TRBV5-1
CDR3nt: TGCGCCAGCAGCTTGTGGGCGGAAAGCTCCTACAATGAGCAGTTCTTC
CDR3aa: CASSLWAESSYNEQFF

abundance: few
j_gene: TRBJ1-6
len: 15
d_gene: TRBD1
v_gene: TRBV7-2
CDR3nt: TGTGCCAGCAGACCCCTCGACAGGGATAATTCACCCCTCCACTTT
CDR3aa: CASRPLDRDNSPLHF

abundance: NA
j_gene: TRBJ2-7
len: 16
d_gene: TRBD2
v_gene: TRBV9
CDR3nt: TGTGCCAGCAGCGTAGGTTGGGCGGGGGGGGACTACGAGCAGTACTTC
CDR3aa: CASSVGWAGGDYEQYF

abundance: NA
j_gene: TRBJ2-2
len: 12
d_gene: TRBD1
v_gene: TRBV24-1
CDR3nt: TGTGCCACCGGGACAGACCCCGGGGAGCTGTTTTTT
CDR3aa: CATGTDPGELFF

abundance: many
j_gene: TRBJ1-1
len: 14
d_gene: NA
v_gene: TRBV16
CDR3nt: TGTGCCAGCAGCCATTTCGATTCGAACACTGAAGCTTTCTTT
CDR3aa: CASSHFDSNTEAFF

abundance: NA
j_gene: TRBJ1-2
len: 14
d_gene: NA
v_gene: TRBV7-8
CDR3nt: TGTGCCAGCAGCCCGGGCGTCAGTAACTATGGCTACACCTTC
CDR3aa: CASSPGVSNYGYTF

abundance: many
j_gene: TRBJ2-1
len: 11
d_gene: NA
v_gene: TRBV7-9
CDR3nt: TGTGCCAGCAGACCACGTCGTGAGCAGTTCTTC
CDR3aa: CASRPRREQFF

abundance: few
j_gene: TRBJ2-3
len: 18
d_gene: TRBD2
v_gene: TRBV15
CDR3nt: TGTGCCACCAGCAGTTCCGGACTAGCGGGGGGACCCACAGATACGCAGTATTTT
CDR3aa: CATSSSGLAGGPTDTQYF

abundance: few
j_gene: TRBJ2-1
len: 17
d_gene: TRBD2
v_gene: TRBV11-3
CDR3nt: TGTGCCAGCAGCTCCTGGGGAGGGAGGGGCCCGTCTAATGAGCAGTTCTTC
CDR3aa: CASSSWGGRGPSNEQFF

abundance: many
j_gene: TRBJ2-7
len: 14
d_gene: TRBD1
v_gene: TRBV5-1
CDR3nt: TGCGCCAGCAGGGGGACAGGGGGCCATTACGAGCAGTACTTC
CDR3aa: CASRGTGGHYEQYF

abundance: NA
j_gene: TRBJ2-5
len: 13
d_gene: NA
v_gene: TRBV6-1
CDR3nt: TGTGCCAGCAGCCCCCGGGCGAAAGAGACCCAGTACTTC
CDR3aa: CASSPRAKETQYF

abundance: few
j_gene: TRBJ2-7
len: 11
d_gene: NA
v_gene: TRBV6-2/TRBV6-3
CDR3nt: TGTGCCAGCAGTTACCGACAGGAGCAGTACTTC
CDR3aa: CASSYRQEQYF